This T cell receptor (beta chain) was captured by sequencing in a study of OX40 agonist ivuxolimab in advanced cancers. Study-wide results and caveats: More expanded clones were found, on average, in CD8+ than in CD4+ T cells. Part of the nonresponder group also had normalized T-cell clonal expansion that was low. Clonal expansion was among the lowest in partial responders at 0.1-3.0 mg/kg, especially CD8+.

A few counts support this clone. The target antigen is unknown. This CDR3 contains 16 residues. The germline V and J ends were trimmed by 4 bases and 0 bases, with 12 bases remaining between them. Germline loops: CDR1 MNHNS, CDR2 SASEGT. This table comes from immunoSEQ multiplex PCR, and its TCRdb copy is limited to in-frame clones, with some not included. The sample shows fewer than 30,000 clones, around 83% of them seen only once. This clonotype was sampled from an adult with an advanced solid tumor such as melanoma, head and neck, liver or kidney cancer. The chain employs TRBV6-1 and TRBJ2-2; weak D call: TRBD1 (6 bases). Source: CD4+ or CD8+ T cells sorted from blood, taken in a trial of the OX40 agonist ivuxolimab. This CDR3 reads CASSGRQDANTGELFF. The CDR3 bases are TGTGCCAGCAGTGGGAGACAGGATGCGAACACCGGGGAGCTGTTTTTT.